Listed here are 5 T cell receptor beta chains from one sample, sequenced in a study of PD-1 blockade in classical Hodgkin lymphoma (dated by TCRdb to 2018 to 2021). Taken with the paper, the label for time point translates to: cycle 1 day 1 (C1D1), immediately before nivolumab initiation. All trial patients had relapsed after autologous stem cell transplantation, with cohorts A, B and C differing in prior brentuximab vedotin exposure. Libraries were built with the immunoSEQ multiplex PCR assay. TCRdb stores this immuneACCESS table with in-frame sequences only. Part of the clones is absent; in the studies checked, under half of the shortfall reflects unresolved V genes, and no reason is known for the rest. For this sample there are 13,000 to 15,000 clones; approximately 60% appear just once. 9.5% to 12% of the sample belongs to the ten largest clones. Sample: peripheral blood mononuclear cells (PBMCs), taken at baseline. The receptors derive from a human donor with classical Hodgkin lymphoma.

The chain couples TRBV6-5 to TRBJ1-5; weak D call: TRBD1 (6 bases). Trimming pared 6 bases from V and 10 bases from J, leaving 19 bases between. This CDR3 comprises 14 residues. Germline V gene data show CDR1 as MNHEY and CDR2 as SVGAGI. CDR3 coding DNA: TGTGCCAGCAGCCACTTACAGGGTTCATCCCCCCAGCATTTT. Translating gives CASSHLQGSSPQHF.

This clone appeared a few times. The chain links TRBV7-9 to TRBJ2-1; possible D gene TRBD2, 5 bases. This CDR3 spans 15 amino acids. Germline lookup yields CDR1 SEHNR and CDR2 FQNEAQ (reference sequence). Trimming pared 0 bases from V and 4 bases from J, leaving 10 bases between. The CDR3 reads CASSLAGVGYNEQFF. The CDR3 DNA reads as TGTGCCAGCAGCTTAGCGGGAGTCGGGTACAATGAGCAGTTCTTC.

J is TRBJ2-1 and V is TRBV7-2; TRBD2 agrees at 7 bases. Germline V gives CDR1 SGHTA, CDR2 FQGNSA. V lost 5 bases and J lost 5; bases outside the gene matches: 15. There are 17 residues in the CDR3. In nucleotides, the CDR3 is TGTGCCAGCAGCACAATTTACCTCCAGCGGGATGACAATGAGCAGTTCTTC. Translating it yields CASSTIYLQRDDNEQFF.

This clone was recorded a few times. The chain joins TRBV29-1 to TRBJ1-1; 9 bases fit TRBD1. V lost 3 bases to trimming and J lost 7 bases; unmatched junction nucleotides: 9. CDR1 is SQVTM and CDR2 is ANQGSEA in the germline V gene. This CDR3 is 14 amino acids long. The CDR3 DNA sequence: TGCAGCGTTGAGCATGGGACAGGGCATGTTGAAGCTTTCTTT. As protein: CSVEHGTGHVEAFF.

The V call is TRBV5-6, the J call TRBJ2-1; 10 nucleotides agree with TRBD2. V shed 4 bases and J 6 bases; nucleotides not matched to a gene: 16. The CDR3 extends over 18 amino acids. CDR1 is SGHDT and CDR2 is YYEEEE in the germline V gene. The CDR3 region has the DNA TGTGCCAGCAGCACCGAGATCCAGCGGGAGGGCCGGGTCAATGAGCAGTTCTTC. Translating it yields CASSTEIQREGRVNEQFF.